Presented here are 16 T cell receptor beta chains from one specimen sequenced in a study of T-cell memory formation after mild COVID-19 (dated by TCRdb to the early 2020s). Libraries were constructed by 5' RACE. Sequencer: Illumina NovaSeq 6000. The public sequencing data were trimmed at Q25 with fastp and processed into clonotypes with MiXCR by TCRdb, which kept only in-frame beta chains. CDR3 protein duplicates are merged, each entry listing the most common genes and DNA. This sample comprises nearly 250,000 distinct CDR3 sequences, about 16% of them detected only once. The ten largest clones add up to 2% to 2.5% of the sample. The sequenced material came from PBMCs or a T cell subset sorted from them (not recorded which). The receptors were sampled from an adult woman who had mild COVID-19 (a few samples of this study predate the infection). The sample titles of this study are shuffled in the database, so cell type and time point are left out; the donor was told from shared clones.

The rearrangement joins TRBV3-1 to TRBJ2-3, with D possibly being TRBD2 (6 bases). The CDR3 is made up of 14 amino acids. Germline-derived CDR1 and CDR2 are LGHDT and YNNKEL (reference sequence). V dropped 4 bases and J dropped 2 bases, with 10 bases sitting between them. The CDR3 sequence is CASSRGLPTDTQYF. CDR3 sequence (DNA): TGTGCCAGCAGCCGGGGACTCCCCACAGATACGCAGTATTTT.

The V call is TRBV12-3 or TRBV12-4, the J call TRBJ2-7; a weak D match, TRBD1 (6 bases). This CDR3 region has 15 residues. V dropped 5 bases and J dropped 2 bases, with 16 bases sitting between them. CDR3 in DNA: TGTGCCAGCAGTCCGGCAGGGGCAGGAGCCTACGAGCAGTACTTC. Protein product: CASSPAGAGAYEQYF.

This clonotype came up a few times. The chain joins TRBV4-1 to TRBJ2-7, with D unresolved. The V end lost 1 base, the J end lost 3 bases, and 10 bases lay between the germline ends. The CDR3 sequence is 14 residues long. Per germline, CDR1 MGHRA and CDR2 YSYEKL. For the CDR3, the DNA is TGCGCCAGCAGCCAAGTGCCGGGTATCTACGAGCAGTACTTC. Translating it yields CASSQVPGIYEQYF.

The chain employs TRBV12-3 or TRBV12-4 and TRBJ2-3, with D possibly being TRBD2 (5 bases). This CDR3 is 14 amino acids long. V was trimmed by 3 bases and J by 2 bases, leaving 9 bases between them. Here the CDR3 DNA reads TGTGCCAGCAGTTTCGGGATTCTCACAGATACGCAGTATTTT. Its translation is CASSFGILTDTQYF.

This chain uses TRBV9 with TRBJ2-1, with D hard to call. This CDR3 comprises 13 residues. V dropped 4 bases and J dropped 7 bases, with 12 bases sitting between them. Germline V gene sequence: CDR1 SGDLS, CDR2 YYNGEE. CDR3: CASSSRVGNEQFF. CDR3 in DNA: TGTGCCAGCAGCTCACGCGTGGGGAATGAGCAGTTCTTC.

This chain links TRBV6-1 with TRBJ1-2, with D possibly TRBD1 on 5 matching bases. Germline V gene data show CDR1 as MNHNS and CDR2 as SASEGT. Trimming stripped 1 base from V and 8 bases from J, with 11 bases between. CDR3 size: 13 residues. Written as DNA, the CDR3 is TGTGCCAGCAGTGAAGGTTTAGGGGACGGCTACACCTTC. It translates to CASSEGLGDGYTF.

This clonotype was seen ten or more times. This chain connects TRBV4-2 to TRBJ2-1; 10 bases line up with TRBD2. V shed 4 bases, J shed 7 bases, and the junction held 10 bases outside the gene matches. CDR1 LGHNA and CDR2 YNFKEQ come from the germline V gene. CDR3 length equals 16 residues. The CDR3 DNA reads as TGTGCCAGCAGCCCCCCGGGGAGACTAGCGGGTAATGAGCAGTTCTTC. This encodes CASSPPGRLAGNEQFF.

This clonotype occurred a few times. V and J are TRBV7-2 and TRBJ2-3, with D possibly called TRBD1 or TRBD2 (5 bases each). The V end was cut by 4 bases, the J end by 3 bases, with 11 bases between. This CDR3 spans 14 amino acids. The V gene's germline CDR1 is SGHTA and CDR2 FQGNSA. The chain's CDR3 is CASSYGTGTDTQYF. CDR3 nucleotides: TGTGCCAGCAGCTATGGGACCGGGACAGATACGCAGTATTTT.

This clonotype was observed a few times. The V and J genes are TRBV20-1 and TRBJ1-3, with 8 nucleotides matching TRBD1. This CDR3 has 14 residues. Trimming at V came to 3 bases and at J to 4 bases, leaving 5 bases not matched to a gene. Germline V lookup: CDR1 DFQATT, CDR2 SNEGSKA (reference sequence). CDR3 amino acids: CSASPQGAGNTIYF. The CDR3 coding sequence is TGCAGTGCTAGCCCCCAGGGGGCCGGAAACACCATATATTTT.

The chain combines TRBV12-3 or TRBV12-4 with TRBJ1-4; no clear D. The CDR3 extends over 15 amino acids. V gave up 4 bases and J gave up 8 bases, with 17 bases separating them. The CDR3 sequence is CASSSEVLGREKLFF. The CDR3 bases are TGTGCCAGCAGTTCAGAGGTCCTGGGTCGGGAAAAACTGTTTTTT.

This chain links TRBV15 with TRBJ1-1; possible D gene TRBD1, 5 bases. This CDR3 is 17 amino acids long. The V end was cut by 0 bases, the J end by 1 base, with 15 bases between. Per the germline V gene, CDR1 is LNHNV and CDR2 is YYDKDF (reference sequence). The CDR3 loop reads CATSRDQGFRRNTEAFF. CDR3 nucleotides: TGTGCCACCAGCAGAGACCAGGGATTTAGGCGGAACACTGAAGCTTTCTTT.

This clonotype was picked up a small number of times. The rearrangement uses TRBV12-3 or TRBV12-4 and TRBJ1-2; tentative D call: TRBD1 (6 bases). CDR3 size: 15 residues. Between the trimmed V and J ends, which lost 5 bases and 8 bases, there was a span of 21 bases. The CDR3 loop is CASSSRPGQRGGYTF. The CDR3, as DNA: TGTGCCAGCAGTAGCCGACCGGGACAAAGAGGGGGCTACACCTTC.

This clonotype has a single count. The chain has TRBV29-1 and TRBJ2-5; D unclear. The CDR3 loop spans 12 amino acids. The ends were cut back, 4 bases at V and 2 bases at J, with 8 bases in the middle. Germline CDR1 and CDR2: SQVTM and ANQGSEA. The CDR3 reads CSVVLEQETQYF. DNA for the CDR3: TGCAGCGTTGTGCTAGAACAAGAGACCCAGTACTTC.

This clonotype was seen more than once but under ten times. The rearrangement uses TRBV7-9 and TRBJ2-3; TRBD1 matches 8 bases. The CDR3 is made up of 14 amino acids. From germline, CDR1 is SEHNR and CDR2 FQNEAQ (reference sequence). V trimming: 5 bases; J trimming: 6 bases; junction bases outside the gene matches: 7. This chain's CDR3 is CASSQGDRRDTQYF. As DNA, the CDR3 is TGTGCCAGCAGCCAAGGGGACAGGCGGGATACGCAGTATTTT.

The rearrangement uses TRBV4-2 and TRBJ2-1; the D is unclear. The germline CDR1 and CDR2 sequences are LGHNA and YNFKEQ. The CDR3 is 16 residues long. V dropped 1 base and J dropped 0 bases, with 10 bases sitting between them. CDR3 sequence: CASSQVTGSSYNEQFF. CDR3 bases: TGTGCCAGCAGCCAAGTAACCGGAAGCTCCTACAATGAGCAGTTCTTC.

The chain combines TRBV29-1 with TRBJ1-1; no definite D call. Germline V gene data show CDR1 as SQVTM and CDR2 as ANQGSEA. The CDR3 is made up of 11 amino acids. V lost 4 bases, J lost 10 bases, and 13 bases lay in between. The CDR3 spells CSVVGVRRAFF. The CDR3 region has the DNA TGCAGCGTTGTCGGGGTGAGAAGAGCTTTCTTT.